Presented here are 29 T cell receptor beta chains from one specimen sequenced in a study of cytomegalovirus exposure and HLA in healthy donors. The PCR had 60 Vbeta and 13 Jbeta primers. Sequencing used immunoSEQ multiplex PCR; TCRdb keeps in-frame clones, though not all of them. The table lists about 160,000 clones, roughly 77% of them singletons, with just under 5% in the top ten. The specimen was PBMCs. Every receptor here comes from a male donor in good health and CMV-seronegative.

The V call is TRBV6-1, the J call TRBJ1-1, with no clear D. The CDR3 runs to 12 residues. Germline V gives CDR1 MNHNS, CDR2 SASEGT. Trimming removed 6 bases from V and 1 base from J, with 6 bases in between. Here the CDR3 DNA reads TGTGCCAGCAGGAGACAGAACACTGAAGCTTTCTTT. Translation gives CASRRQNTEAFF.

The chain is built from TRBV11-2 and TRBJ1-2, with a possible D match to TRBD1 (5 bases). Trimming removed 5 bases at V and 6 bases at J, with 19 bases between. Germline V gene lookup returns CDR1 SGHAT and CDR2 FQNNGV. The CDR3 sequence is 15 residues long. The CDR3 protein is CASSPTLGGTDGYTF. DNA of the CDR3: TGTGCCAGCAGCCCTACCCTGGGGGGGACCGATGGCTACACCTTC.

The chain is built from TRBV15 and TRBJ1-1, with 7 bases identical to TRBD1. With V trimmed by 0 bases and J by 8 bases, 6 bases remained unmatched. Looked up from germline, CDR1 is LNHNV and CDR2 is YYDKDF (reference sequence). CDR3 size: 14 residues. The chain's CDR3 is CATSRERLQGEAFF. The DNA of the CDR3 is TGTGCCACCAGCAGAGAGAGGTTACAGGGGGAAGCTTTCTTT. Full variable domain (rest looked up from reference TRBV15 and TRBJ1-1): DAMVIQNPRYQVTQFGKPVTLSCSQTLNHNVMYWYQQKSSQAPKLLFHYYDKDFNNEADTPDNFQSRRPNTSFCFLDIRSPGLGDTAMYLCATSRERLQGEAFFGQGTRLTVV.

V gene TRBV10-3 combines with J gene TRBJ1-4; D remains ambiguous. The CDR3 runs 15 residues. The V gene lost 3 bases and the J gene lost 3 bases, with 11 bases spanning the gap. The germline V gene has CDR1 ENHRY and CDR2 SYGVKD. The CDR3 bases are TGTGCCATCAGTGACGGCGCAGGTCCTAATGAAAAACTGTTTTTT. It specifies CAISDGAGPNEKLFF.

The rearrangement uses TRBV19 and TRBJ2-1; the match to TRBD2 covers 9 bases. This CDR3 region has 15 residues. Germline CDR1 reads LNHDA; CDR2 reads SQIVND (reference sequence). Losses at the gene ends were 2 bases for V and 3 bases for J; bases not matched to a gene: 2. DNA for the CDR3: TGTGCCAGTAGTATATCTAGCGGGGTCTACAATGAGCAGTTCTTC. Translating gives CASSISSGVYNEQFF.

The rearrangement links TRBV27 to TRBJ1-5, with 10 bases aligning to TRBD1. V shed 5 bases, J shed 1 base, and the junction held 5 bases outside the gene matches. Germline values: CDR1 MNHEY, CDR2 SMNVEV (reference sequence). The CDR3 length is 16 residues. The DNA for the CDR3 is TGTGCCAGCAGTCCGTGGGACAGGGGAAGCAATCAGCCCCAGCATTTT. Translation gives CASSPWDRGSNQPQHF.

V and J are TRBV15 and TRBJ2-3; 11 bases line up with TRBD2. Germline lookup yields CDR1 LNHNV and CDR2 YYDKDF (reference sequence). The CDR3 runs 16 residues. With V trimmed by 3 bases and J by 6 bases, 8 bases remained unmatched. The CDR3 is CATSRSSTSGTDTQYF. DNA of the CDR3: TGTGCCACCAGCAGGTCTTCGACTAGCGGGACGGATACGCAGTATTTT.

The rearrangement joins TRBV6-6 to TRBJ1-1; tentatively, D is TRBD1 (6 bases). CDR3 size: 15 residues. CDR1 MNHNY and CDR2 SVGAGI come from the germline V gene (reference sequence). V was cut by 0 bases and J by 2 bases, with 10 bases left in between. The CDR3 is CASSYSQGINTEAFF. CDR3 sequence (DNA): TGTGCCAGCAGTTACTCCCAGGGGATTAACACTGAAGCTTTCTTT.

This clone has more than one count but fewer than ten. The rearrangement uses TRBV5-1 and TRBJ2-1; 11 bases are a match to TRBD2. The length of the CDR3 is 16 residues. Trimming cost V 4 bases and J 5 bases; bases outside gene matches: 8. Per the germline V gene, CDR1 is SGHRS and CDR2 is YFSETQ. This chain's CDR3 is CASSPNSGRGHNEQFF. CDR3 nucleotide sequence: TGCGCCAGCAGCCCCAATAGCGGGAGGGGACACAATGAGCAGTTCTTC.

The CDR3 region has the DNA TGTGCCAGCAGCAAAGGGGCCCAGGGGGCTAGGGAGACCCAGTACTTC. Residues: CASSKGAQGARETQYF. This sequence joins TRBV21-1 and TRBJ2-5; the table's D gene call, TRBD1, was not cross checked with the DNA. TRBV21-1 is labeled a pseudogene. This CDR3 has 16 amino acids.

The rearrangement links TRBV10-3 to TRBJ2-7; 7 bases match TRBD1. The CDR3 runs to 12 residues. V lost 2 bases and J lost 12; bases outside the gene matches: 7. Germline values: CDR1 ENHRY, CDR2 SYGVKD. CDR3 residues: CAISEIRGWPYF. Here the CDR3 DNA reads TGTGCCATCAGTGAGATCAGGGGGTGGCCGTACTTC.

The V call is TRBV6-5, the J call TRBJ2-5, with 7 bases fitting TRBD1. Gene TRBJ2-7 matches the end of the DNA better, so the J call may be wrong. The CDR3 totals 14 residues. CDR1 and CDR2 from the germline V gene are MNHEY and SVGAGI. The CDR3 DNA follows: TGTGCCAGCAGCCAGGGGGTCGTGCCCTACGAGCAGTACTTC. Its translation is CASSQGVVPYEQYF.

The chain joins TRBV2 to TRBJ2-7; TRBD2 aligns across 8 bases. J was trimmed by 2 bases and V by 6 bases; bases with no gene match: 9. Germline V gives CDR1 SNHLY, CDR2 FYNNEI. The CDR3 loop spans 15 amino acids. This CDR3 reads CASSPGLAGAYEQYF. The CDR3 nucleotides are TGTGCCAGCAGCCCCGGACTAGCTGGAGCCTACGAGCAGTACTTC.

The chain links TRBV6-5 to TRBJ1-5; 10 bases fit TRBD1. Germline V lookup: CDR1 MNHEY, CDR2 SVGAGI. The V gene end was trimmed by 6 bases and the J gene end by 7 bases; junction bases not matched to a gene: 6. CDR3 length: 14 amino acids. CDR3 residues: CASRTGGKGQPQHF. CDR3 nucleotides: TGTGCCAGCAGGACAGGGGGCAAGGGCCAGCCCCAGCATTTT.

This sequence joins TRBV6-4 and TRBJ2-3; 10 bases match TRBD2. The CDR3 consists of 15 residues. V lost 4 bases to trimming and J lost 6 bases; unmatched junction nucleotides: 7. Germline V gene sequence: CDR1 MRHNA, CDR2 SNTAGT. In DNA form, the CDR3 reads TGTGCCAGCAGTGTGGATAGCGGGAGGTCCGATACGCAGTATTTT. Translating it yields CASSVDSGRSDTQYF.

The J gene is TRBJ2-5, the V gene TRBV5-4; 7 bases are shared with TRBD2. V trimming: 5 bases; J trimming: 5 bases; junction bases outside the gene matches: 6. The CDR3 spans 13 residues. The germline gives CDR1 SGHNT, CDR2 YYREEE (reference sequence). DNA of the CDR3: TGTGCCAGCAGGGGGGGGTCCCTTGAGACCCAGTACTTC. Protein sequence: CASRGGSLETQYF.

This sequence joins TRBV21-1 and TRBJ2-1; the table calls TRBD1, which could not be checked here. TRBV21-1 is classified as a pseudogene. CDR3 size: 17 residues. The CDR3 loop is CASSKESRTGENNEQFF. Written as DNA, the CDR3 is TGTGCCAGCAGCAAGGAGAGCAGGACAGGGGAAAACAATGAGCAGTTCTTC.

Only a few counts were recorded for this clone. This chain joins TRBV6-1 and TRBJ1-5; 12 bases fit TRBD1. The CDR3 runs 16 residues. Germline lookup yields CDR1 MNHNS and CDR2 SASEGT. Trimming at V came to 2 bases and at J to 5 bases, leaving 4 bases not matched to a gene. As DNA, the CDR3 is TGTGCCAGCAGTGAATACGGGACAGGGGGCGATCAGCCCCAGCATTTT. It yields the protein CASSEYGTGGDQPQHF.

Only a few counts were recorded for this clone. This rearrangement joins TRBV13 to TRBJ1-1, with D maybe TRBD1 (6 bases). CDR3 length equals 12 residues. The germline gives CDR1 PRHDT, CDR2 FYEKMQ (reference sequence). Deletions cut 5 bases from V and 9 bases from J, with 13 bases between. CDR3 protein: CASSNDRIKAFF. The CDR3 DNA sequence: TGTGCCAGCAGCAACGACAGGATTAAAGCTTTCTTT.

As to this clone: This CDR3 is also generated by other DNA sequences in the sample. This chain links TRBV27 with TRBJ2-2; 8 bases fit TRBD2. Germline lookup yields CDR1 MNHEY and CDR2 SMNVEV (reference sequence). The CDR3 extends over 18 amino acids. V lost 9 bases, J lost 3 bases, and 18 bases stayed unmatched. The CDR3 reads CASSRADVGTRHTGELFF. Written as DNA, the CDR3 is TGTGCCAGTAGCCGCGCGGACGTAGGGACTAGGCACACCGGGGAGCTGTTTTTT.

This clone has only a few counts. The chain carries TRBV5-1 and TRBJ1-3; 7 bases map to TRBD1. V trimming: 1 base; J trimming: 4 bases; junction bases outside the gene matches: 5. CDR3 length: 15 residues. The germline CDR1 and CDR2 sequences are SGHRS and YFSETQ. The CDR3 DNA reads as TGCGCCAGCAGCTTGAGGGAACAGGGGGGAAACACCATATATTTT. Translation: CASSLREQGGNTIYF.

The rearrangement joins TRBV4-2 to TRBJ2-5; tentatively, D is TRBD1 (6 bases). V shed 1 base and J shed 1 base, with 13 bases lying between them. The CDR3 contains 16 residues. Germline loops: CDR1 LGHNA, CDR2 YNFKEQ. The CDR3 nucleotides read TGTGCCAGCAGCCAAGCCAAGACAGGCACCCAAGAGACCCAGTACTTC. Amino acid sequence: CASSQAKTGTQETQYF.

The CDR3 here is CAISTGQGPYNEQFF. The CDR3 nucleotides read TGTGCCATCAGCACCGGACAGGGCCCTTACAATGAGCAGTTCTTC. The chain is built from TRBV10-3 and TRBJ2-1; 8 bases agree with TRBD1. This CDR3 spans 15 amino acids. After removal of 6 bases from V and 4 bases from J, the junction contained 8 bases not matched to a gene. Germline CDR1 is ENHRY and CDR2 is SYGVKD.

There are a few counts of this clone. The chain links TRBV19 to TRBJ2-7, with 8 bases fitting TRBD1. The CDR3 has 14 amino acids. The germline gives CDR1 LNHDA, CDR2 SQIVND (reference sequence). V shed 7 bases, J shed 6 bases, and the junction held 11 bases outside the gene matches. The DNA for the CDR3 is TGTGCCAGTACAGCGCCAGGGGGCGGTGGCGAGCAGTACTTC. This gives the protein CASTAPGGGGEQYF.

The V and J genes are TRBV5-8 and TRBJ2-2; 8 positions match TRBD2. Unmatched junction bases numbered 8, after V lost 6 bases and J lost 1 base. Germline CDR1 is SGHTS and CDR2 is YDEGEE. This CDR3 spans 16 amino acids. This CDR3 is CASIGRGRLNTGELFF. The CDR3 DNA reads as TGTGCCAGCATCGGGAGGGGTCGCCTGAACACCGGGGAGCTGTTTTTT.

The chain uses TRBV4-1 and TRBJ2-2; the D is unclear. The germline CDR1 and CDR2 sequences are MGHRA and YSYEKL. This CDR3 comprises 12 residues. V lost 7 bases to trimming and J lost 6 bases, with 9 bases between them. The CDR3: CASKTTPGELFF. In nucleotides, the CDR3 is TGCGCCAGCAAAACAACCCCCGGGGAGCTGTTTTTT.

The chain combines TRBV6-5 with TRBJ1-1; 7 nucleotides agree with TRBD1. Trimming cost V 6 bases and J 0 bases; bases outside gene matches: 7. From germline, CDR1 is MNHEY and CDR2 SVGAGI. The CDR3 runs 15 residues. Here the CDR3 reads CASRPPQGVNTEAFF. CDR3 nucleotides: TGTGCCAGCAGACCCCCCCAGGGGGTGAACACTGAAGCTTTCTTT.

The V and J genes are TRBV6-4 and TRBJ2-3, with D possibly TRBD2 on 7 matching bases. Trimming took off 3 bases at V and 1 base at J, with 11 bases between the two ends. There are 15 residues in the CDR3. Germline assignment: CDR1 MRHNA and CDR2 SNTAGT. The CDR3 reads CASSETGGGTDTQYF. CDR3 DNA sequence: TGTGCCAGCAGTGAGACGGGGGGCGGCACAGATACGCAGTATTTT.

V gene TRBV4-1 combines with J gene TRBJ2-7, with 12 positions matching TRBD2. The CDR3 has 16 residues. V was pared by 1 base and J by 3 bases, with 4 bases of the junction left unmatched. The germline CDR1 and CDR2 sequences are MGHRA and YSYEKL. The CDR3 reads CASSQGLAGAYYEQYF. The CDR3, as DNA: TGCGCCAGCAGCCAAGGACTAGCGGGGGCCTACTACGAGCAGTACTTC.